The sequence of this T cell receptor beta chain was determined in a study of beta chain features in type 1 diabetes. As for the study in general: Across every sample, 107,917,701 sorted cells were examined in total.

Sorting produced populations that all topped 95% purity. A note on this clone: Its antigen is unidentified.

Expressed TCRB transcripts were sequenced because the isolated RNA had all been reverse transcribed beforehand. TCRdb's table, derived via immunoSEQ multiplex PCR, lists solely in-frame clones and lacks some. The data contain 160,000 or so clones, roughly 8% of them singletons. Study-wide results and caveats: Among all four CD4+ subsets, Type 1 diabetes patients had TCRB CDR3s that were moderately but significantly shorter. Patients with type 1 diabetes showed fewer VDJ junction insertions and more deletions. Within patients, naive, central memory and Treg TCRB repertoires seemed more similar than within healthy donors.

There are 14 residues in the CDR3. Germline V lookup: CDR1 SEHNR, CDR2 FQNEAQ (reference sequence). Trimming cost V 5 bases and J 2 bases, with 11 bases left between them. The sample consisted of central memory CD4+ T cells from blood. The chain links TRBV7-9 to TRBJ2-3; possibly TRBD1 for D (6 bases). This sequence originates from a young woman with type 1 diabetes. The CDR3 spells CASSLRQDTDTQYF. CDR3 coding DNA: TGTGCCAGCAGCCTCCGACAGGACACAGATACGCAGTATTTT.